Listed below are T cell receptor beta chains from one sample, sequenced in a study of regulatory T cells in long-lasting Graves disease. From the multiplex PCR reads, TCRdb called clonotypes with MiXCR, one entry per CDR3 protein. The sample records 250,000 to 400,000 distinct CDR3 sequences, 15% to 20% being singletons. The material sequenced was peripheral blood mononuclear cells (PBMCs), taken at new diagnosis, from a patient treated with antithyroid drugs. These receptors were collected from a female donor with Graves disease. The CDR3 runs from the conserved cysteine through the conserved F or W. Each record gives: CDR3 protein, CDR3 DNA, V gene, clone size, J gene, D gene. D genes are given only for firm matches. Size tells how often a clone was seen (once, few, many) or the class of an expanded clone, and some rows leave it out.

CDR3: CASSLSGQGNEQFF
DNA: TGTGCCAGCAGTTTATCGGGACAGGGCAATGAGCAGTTCTTC
V: TRBV27
size: many
J: TRBJ2-1
D: TRBD1

CDR3: CASSEYPYNEQFF
DNA: TGTGCCAGCAGTGAATATCCCTACAATGAGCAGTTCTTC
V: TRBV25-1
size: many
J: TRBJ2-1
D: .

CDR3: CASSDGRVVRYNEQFF
DNA: TGTGCCAGCAGTGATGGGAGAGTAGTTAGGTACAATGAGCAGTTCTTC
V: TRBV25-1
size: .
J: TRBJ2-1
D: .

CDR3: CASSVASGSPYNEQFF
DNA: TGTGCCAGCAGCGTAGCCAGTGGCTCTCCCTACAATGAGCAGTTCTTC
V: TRBV9
size: many
J: TRBJ2-1
D: .

CDR3: CASSLATRGNTEAFF
DNA: TGTGCCAGCAGCTTAGCCACCAGGGGAAACACTGAAGCTTTCTTT
V: TRBV11-2
size: once
J: TRBJ1-1
D: .

CDR3: CASRSPRGQGGPVAEAFF
DNA: TGTGCCAGCAGATCGCCCCGAGGGCAGGGCGGACCGGTTGCTGAAGCTTTCTTT
V: TRBV6-1
size: many
J: TRBJ1-1
D: .

CDR3: CASSLGQGSYNEQFF
DNA: TGTGCCAGCAGCTTGGGACAGGGGTCCTACAATGAGCAGTTCTTC
V: TRBV5-1
size: many
J: TRBJ2-1
D: TRBD1

CDR3: CSVEDGKLFF
DNA: TGCAGCGTTGAGGATGGAAAACTGTTTTTT
V: TRBV29-1
size: many
J: TRBJ1-4
D: .

CDR3: CASSFPRDNAFF
DNA: TGTGCCAGCAGTTTCCCGCGGGACAATGCTTTCTTT
V: TRBV12-3/TRBV12-4
size: many
J: TRBJ1-1
D: .

CDR3: CASSRSGTGYEQYF
DNA: TGTGCCAGCAGTCGATCCGGGACAGGCTACGAGCAGTACTTC
V: TRBV6-1
size: many
J: TRBJ2-7
D: TRBD1

CDR3: CASTLAGVVHNEQFF
DNA: TGTGCCAGCACACTAGCGGGAGTGGTTCACAATGAGCAGTTCTTC
V: TRBV2
size: many
J: TRBJ2-1
D: TRBD2

CDR3: CASSRTGEGLDGYTF
DNA: TGTGCCAGCAGTCGGACAGGGGAAGGTCTTGATGGCTACACCTTC
V: TRBV6-1
size: many
J: TRBJ1-2
D: TRBD1

CDR3: CASAHTYQETQYF
DNA: TGTGCCAGCGCGCATACGTACCAAGAGACCCAGTACTTC
V: TRBV6-1
size: many
J: TRBJ2-5
D: .

CDR3: CASSLDAGPYEQYF
DNA: TGCGCCAGCAGCTTGGATGCGGGCCCCTACGAGCAGTACTTC
V: TRBV5-1
size: many
J: TRBJ2-7
D: .

CDR3: CARSRWESDTEAFF
DNA: TGTGCCCGGAGTAGGTGGGAAAGTGACACTGAAGCTTTCTTT
V: TRBV30
size: few
J: TRBJ1-1
D: .

CDR3: CSAPSRNTGELFF
DNA: TGCAGTGCTCCTAGTCGGAACACCGGGGAGCTGTTTTTT
V: TRBV20-1
size: many
J: TRBJ2-2
D: .

CDR3: CASSPFVPDDEQYF
DNA: TGTGCCAGCAGCCCCTTCGTGCCGGACGACGAGCAGTACTTC
V: TRBV12-3/TRBV12-4
size: many
J: TRBJ2-7
D: .

CDR3: CASSQGDLSTDTQYF
DNA: TGTGCCAGCAGCCAAGGGGACCTAAGCACAGATACGCAGTATTTT
V: TRBV3-1
size: many
J: TRBJ2-3
D: .

CDR3: CATTWGLSNEQFF
DNA: TGTGCCACCACTTGGGGCTTGAGTAATGAGCAGTTCTTC
V: TRBV10-3
size: many
J: TRBJ2-1
D: .

CDR3: CSAERQQETQYF
DNA: TGCAGCGCCGAGAGGCAGCAAGAGACCCAGTACTTC
V: TRBV29-1
size: many
J: TRBJ2-5
D: .

CDR3: CSARAGARYVEVQYF
DNA: TGCAGTGCTAGGGCCGGGGCTAGGTACGTCGAGGTGCAGTATTTT
V: TRBV20-1
size: many
J: TRBJ2-3
D: .

CDR3: CASSLSQGSNEQFF
DNA: TGTGCCAGCAGTTTATCACAGGGGAGCAATGAGCAGTTCTTC
V: TRBV27
size: many
J: TRBJ2-1
D: TRBD1

CDR3: CASSLSRGVETQYF
DNA: TGTGCCAGCAGTTTATCTCGTGGGGTGGAGACCCAGTACTTC
V: TRBV12-3/TRBV12-4
size: .
J: TRBJ2-5
D: .

CDR3: CSARTGSRNTEAFF
DNA: TGCAGTGCCCGGACAGGGAGTAGGAACACTGAAGCTTTCTTT
V: TRBV20-1
size: many
J: TRBJ1-1
D: TRBD1

CDR3: CAIQAGGLGNSPLHF
DNA: TGTGCCATCCAGGCGGGGGGGTTGGGGAATTCACCCCTCCACTTT
V: TRBV28
size: many
J: TRBJ1-6
D: .

CDR3: CASSPSAGGQTEAFF
DNA: TGTGCCAGCAGCCCATCGGCAGGGGGACAGACTGAAGCTTTCTTT
V: TRBV3-1
size: many
J: TRBJ1-1
D: TRBD1

CDR3: CASSGRVLAGDGDTQYF
DNA: TGTGCCAGTAGTGGCCGGGTACTAGCGGGAGACGGAGATACGCAGTATTTT
V: TRBV19
size: .
J: TRBJ2-3
D: TRBD2

CDR3: CASSLGEPGRPNYGYTF
DNA: TGCGCCAGCAGCTTGGGGGAACCGGGACGGCCTAACTATGGCTACACCTTC
V: TRBV5-1
size: many
J: TRBJ1-2
D: .

CDR3: CASSIAPGLEQYF
DNA: TGTGCCAGTAGTATAGCCCCGGGGCTCGAGCAGTACTTC
V: TRBV19
size: few
J: TRBJ2-7
D: .

CDR3: CASSLLPGQGYYEQYF
DNA: TGTGCCAGCAGCTTGCTACCGGGACAGGGGTACTACGAGCAGTACTTC
V: TRBV7-8
size: many
J: TRBJ2-7
D: TRBD1

CDR3: CATNGSRVKNIQYF
DNA: TGTGCCACCAACGGGAGCAGGGTCAAAAACATTCAGTACTTC
V: TRBV24-1
size: .
J: TRBJ2-4
D: .

CDR3: CASSIIRDTEAFF
DNA: TGTGCCAGTAGTATTATCCGGGACACTGAAGCTTTCTTT
V: TRBV19
size: .
J: TRBJ1-1
D: .

CDR3: CASQAGGLNTGELFF
DNA: TGTGCCAGCCAGGCGGGAGGCCTCAACACCGGGGAGCTGTTTTTT
V: TRBV2
size: many
J: TRBJ2-2
D: TRBD2

CDR3: CASGQGQNSNQPQHF
DNA: TGTGCCAGCGGACAGGGACAGAATAGCAATCAGCCCCAGCATTTT
V: TRBV13
size: many
J: TRBJ1-5
D: TRBD1

CDR3: CGGGRGEKAQYF
DNA: TGCGGTGGGGGGCGGGGTGAGAAGGCCCAGTACTTC
V: TRBV20-1
size: many
J: TRBJ2-5
D: .

CDR3: CASSNRGDGGELFF
DNA: TGTGCCAGCAGTAACAGGGGGGATGGCGGGGAGCTGTTTTTT
V: TRBV12-3/TRBV12-4
size: many
J: TRBJ2-2
D: TRBD1

CDR3: CASSWSGQGAPEAFF
DNA: TGTGCCAGTAGTTGGTCGGGACAGGGGGCACCAGAAGCTTTCTTT
V: TRBV19
size: .
J: TRBJ1-1
D: TRBD1

CDR3: CASSRGINTEAFF
DNA: TGTGCCAGCAGCCGAGGGATTAACACTGAAGCTTTCTTT
V: TRBV11-3
size: many
J: TRBJ1-1
D: .

CDR3: CASSSPGEETQYF
DNA: TGTGCCAGCTCATCACCGGGGGAAGAGACCCAGTACTTC
V: TRBV18
size: .
J: TRBJ2-5
D: .

CDR3: CASLGGQAAAGYTF
DNA: TGTGCCAGCTTGGGGGGGCAGGCTGCGGCTGGCTACACCTTC
V: TRBV28
size: many
J: TRBJ1-2
D: .

CDR3: CASSPRSLAGVGEQYF
DNA: TGTGCCAGCAGCCCGCGGAGCCTAGCGGGAGTCGGCGAGCAGTACTTC
V: TRBV5-6
size: many
J: TRBJ2-7
D: TRBD2

CDR3: CASSFGGPGLAIEETQYF
DNA: TGTGCCAGCAGCTTTGGGGGTCCGGGACTAGCTATTGAAGAGACCCAGTACTTC
V: TRBV13
size: .
J: TRBJ2-5
D: TRBD2

CDR3: CASSSGTKSLYDNEQFF
DNA: TGTGCCAGCAGCTCCGGGACTAAGTCCTTGTATGACAATGAGCAGTTCTTC
V: TRBV7-9
size: .
J: TRBJ2-1
D: TRBD2

CDR3: CASSDSGGANYGYTF
DNA: TGTGCCAGCAGTGATTCAGGGGGGGCTAACTATGGCTACACCTTC
V: TRBV25-1
size: many
J: TRBJ1-2
D: TRBD1

CDR3: CASSVQGVGTQYF
DNA: TGTGCCAGCAGTGTACAGGGGGTCGGGACCCAGTACTTC
V: TRBV25-1
size: few
J: TRBJ2-5
D: TRBD1

CDR3: CASSMRARGEDTGELFF
DNA: TGTGCCAGTAGTATGCGGGCGCGGGGGGAAGACACCGGGGAGCTGTTTTTT
V: TRBV19
size: many
J: TRBJ2-2
D: TRBD2

CDR3: CASSLDSVLGGEQFF
DNA: TGCGCCAGCAGCTTGGACTCAGTATTAGGGGGTGAGCAGTTCTTC
V: TRBV5-1
size: few
J: TRBJ2-1
D: .